A single sample is the source of the 30 T cell receptor beta chains below, sequenced in a study of CD8 T cells in ankylosing spondylitis (TCRdb year 2017). Library preparation employed 5' RACE. TCRdb names Illumina HiSeq 2500 as the instrument used. TCRdb's own reprocessing of the public reads used fastp at Q25 and MiXCR and kept productive beta chains. Here each entry gathers all rows of one CDR3 protein and keeps the most common genes and DNA. The sample data list some 270,000 distinct CDR3 sequences, and about a sixth of these were observed just once. The ten top clones hold around 33% of the sample. Source material: blood, either unsorted or a sorted T cell fraction (not recorded which). The source is a male donor with ankylosing spondylitis or in good health (not recorded which).

This clonotype came up many times. This sequence joins TRBV27 and TRBJ1-5; D might be TRBD1 (5 bases). The CDR3 length is 13 residues. The germline V gene encodes CDR1 MNHEY and CDR2 SMNVEV (reference sequence). V dropped 6 bases and J dropped 7 bases, with 13 bases sitting between them. DNA of the CDR3: TGTGCCAGCAGCTTTGGGGCTCGGCAGCCCCAGCATTTT. Translated: CASSFGARQPQHF.

This clonotype appeared a few times. This chain links TRBV7-9 with TRBJ1-2; the D is unclear. Trimming stripped 0 bases from V and 3 bases from J, with 8 bases between. From germline, CDR1 is SEHNR and CDR2 FQNEAQ (reference sequence). The CDR3 sequence is 14 residues long. CDR3 residues: CASSLAAGDYGYTF. CDR3 in DNA: TGTGCCAGCAGCTTAGCAGCTGGGGACTATGGCTACACCTTC.

The chain recombines TRBV9 with TRBJ2-7; TRBD2 matches 8 bases. CDR3 length: 15 amino acids. V trimming: 6 bases; J trimming: 1 base; junction bases outside the gene matches: 9. Per germline, CDR1 SGDLS and CDR2 YYNGEE. In DNA form, the CDR3 reads TGTGCCAGCACCCGTGGGGCTAGCGGGTCCTACGAGCAGTACTTC. It specifies CASTRGASGSYEQYF.

The genes are TRBV4-3 and TRBJ2-7; 12 nucleotides match TRBD1. The germline V gene has CDR1 LGHNA and CDR2 YSLEER. This CDR3 is 17 amino acids long. V was pared by 0 bases and J by 3 bases, with 6 bases of the junction left unmatched. The chain's CDR3 is CASSQDEGQGALYEQYF. The CDR3 DNA reads as TGCGCCAGCAGCCAAGATGAGGGACAGGGGGCTCTCTACGAGCAGTACTTC.

This clonotype was recorded a few times. The J gene is TRBJ2-3, the V gene TRBV6-1; TRBD1 is a possible D gene (7 bases). Germline V gene lookup returns CDR1 MNHNS and CDR2 SASEGT. The CDR3 is 14 amino acids. V lost 8 bases and J 2 bases, leaving 14 bases between the germline ends. Here the CDR3 DNA reads TGTGCCAGCGGCGGGACAGTCCTCACAGATACGCAGTATTTT. Translated, it gives CASGGTVLTDTQYF.

The table lists this clonotype with many counts. This chain connects TRBV12-3 or TRBV12-4 to TRBJ1-3; weak D call: TRBD1 (6 bases). V lost 2 bases to trimming and J lost 4 bases, with 12 bases between them. The CDR3 totals 15 residues. The CDR3 loop reads CASSLFWGPGNTIYF. CDR3 DNA: TGTGCCAGCAGTTTATTTTGGGGGCCGGGAAACACCATATATTTT.

This clonotype turned up a few times. V is TRBV28 and J is TRBJ2-1, with TRBD1 identical over 10 bases. Germline V gives CDR1 MDHEN, CDR2 SYDVKM. CDR3 length equals 17 residues. J gave up 7 bases and V 6 bases, and 15 bases lay outside the gene matches. CDR3 DNA: TGTGCCAGCAGCCCCCACGGACAGGGGGGCCCGGGGAATGAGCAGTTCTTC. Translation: CASSPHGQGGPGNEQFF.

This clonotype was detected many times. The chain couples TRBV20-1 to TRBJ2-3, with D possibly matching TRBD1 (6 bases). CDR1 and CDR2 from the germline V gene are DFQATT and SNEGSKA (reference sequence). V lost 6 bases and J 8 bases, leaving 12 bases between the germline ends. This CDR3 is 11 amino acids long. CDR3 protein: CSAETGSTQYF. As DNA, the CDR3 is TGCAGTGCCGAAACAGGGTCTACGCAGTATTTT.

This clonotype has only a few counts. The chain employs TRBV7-9 and TRBJ2-7; no clear D. The CDR3 contains 13 residues. Germline CDR1 and CDR2: SEHNR and FQNEAQ (reference sequence). The germline V and J ends were trimmed by 3 bases and 5 bases, with 11 bases remaining between them. The CDR3 loop reads CASSFADQNEQYF. Written as DNA, the CDR3 is TGTGCCAGCAGCTTTGCGGACCAAAACGAGCAGTACTTC.

A word on this clonotype: A much larger clone is a single base away; this may be a read error. The genes are TRBV4-3 and TRBJ2-2; 12 bases map to TRBD2. The CDR3 loop spans 18 amino acids. Germline V gene sequence: CDR1 LGHNA, CDR2 YSLEER. V was clipped by 0 bases and J by 9 bases; unmatched bases: 11. The chain's CDR3 is CASSQDLRLAGVSRELFF. CDR3 nucleotides: TGCGCCAGCAGCCAAGATTTGAGACTAGCGGGAGTGTCCAGGGAGCTGTTTTTT.

This clonotype was picked up a small number of times. This rearrangement joins TRBV28 to TRBJ1-1; possible D gene TRBD1, 5 bases. Germline V gene sequence: CDR1 MDHEN, CDR2 SYDVKM. Trimming stripped 7 bases from V and 0 bases from J, with 12 bases between. The length of the CDR3 is 14 residues. The CDR3 nucleotides are TGTGCCAGCACCCTAAGAGGGGTGAACACTGAAGCTTTCTTT. Residues: CASTLRGVNTEAFF.

There are many counts of this clonotype. The gene calls are TRBV4-1 and TRBJ2-3, with unresolved D. The V gene's germline CDR1 is MGHRA and CDR2 YSYEKL. Trimming left V 0 bases short and J 5 bases short, with 6 bases between. This CDR3 is 13 amino acids long. The CDR3 region is CASSQDPEDTQYF. In DNA, the CDR3 is TGCGCCAGCAGCCAAGATCCAGAAGATACGCAGTATTTT.

The rearrangement joins TRBV5-1 to TRBJ1-6, with 8 bases fitting TRBD1. Germline CDR1 and CDR2: SGHRS and YFSETQ. The CDR3 runs to 15 residues. After removal of 0 bases from V and 8 bases from J, the junction contained 4 bases not matched to a gene. CDR3 nucleotides: TGCGCCAGCAGCTTGGTTGCGACAGGGGATTCACCCCTCCACTTT. Its protein is CASSLVATGDSPLHF.

This clonotype was recorded at least ten times. The chain employs TRBV7-2 and TRBJ1-2, with D maybe TRBD1 (5 bases). This CDR3 is 13 amino acids long. CDR1 is SGHTA and CDR2 is FQGNSA in the germline V gene. The V and J ends lost 5 bases and 8 bases respectively, with 15 bases between them. The CDR3 DNA reads as TGTGCCAGCAGCACTCCAGGGATTGGCGGCTACACCTTC. Translation: CASSTPGIGGYTF.

This sequence joins TRBV9 and TRBJ2-6; perhaps TRBD1 as D (6 bases). V was trimmed by 3 bases and J by 2 bases, leaving 15 bases between them. The CDR3 runs to 17 residues. Germline CDR1 is SGDLS and CDR2 is YYNGEE. DNA of the CDR3: TGTGCCAGCAGCGAGGCCCCCCAGGGGACTGGGGCCAACGTCCTGACTTTC. It specifies CASSEAPQGTGANVLTF.

J is TRBJ2-1 and V is TRBV14; 11 bases line up with TRBD2. Trimming removed 1 base from V and 9 bases from J; junction bases left unmatched: 5. CDR1 and CDR2 from the germline V gene are SGHDN and FVKESK. The CDR3 has 15 amino acids. CDR3 sequence reads: CASSQGLAGRVEQFF. The CDR3 DNA is TGTGCCAGCAGCCAAGGACTAGCGGGAAGGGTTGAGCAGTTCTTC.

A few counts support this clonotype. The J gene is TRBJ2-2, the V gene TRBV7-9; no reliable D call. V lost 8 bases, J lost 0 bases, and 13 bases lay in between. Per germline, CDR1 SEHNR and CDR2 FQNEAQ (reference sequence). There are 15 residues in the CDR3. The CDR3 is CASHHTETNTGELFF. CDR3 bases: TGTGCCAGCCACCACACAGAGACGAACACCGGGGAGCTGTTTTTT.

V gene TRBV20-1 combines with J gene TRBJ2-3; D remains unclear. The CDR3 extends over 12 amino acids. Trimming removed 4 bases at V and 2 bases at J, with 7 bases between. Germline V gene sequence: CDR1 DFQATT, CDR2 SNEGSKA (reference sequence). The CDR3 nucleotides read TGCAGTGCTACCCACTTCACAGATACGCAGTATTTT. Its translation: CSATHFTDTQYF.

The chain links TRBV10-3 to TRBJ1-2, with 8 bases aligning to TRBD1. The CDR3 loop spans 14 amino acids. The J segment lost 4 bases and the V segment lost 6 bases, leaving 7 bases of the junction unmatched. Looked up from germline, CDR1 is ENHRY and CDR2 is SYGVKD. The CDR3 here is CAIRETGDSYGYTF. The DNA of the CDR3 is TGTGCCATCAGAGAGACAGGGGATAGCTATGGCTACACCTTC.

A few counts support this clonotype. V and J are TRBV12-3 or TRBV12-4 and TRBJ2-5, with 10 bases aligning to TRBD2. The CDR3 loop spans 14 amino acids. The J segment lost 5 bases and the V segment lost 3 bases, leaving 3 bases of the junction unmatched. CDR3 bases: TGTGCCAGCAGTTTTGGGACTAGCGATGAGACCCAGTACTTC. It yields the protein CASSFGTSDETQYF.

This clonotype has more than one count but fewer than ten. The rearrangement uses TRBV7-3 and TRBJ2-5; unclear D gene. The germline V gene encodes CDR1 SGHTA and CDR2 FQGTGA. V lost 5 bases, J lost 0 bases, and 16 bases lay in between. The CDR3 contains 16 residues. The CDR3 protein is CASSPEPDLYQETQYF. CDR3 bases: TGTGCCAGCAGCCCCGAACCAGACTTGTACCAAGAGACCCAGTACTTC.

The chain is built from TRBV3-1 and TRBJ2-7, with a weak D call TRBD2 (5 bases). Germline V gene lookup returns CDR1 LGHDT and CDR2 YNNKEL (reference sequence). This CDR3 is built from 14 residues. Trimming left V 1 base short and J 2 bases short, with 9 bases between. The CDR3 sequence: CASSQAGLPYEQYF. In nucleotides, the CDR3 is TGTGCCAGCAGCCAAGCCGGACTGCCCTACGAGCAGTACTTC.

V is TRBV10-3 and J is TRBJ2-1; TRBD2 matches 9 bases. Germline CDR1 reads ENHRY; CDR2 reads SYGVKD. J gave up 0 bases and V 3 bases, and 6 bases lay outside the gene matches. The CDR3 is 17 residues long. The DNA of the CDR3 is TGTGCCATCAGTGACGTGACTAGCGGACCCTCCTACAATGAGCAGTTCTTC. This encodes CAISDVTSGPSYNEQFF.

This clonotype occurred many times. The V and J genes are TRBV10-2 and TRBJ2-1; D ambiguous. The germline V gene has CDR1 WSHSY and CDR2 SAAADI. Trimming removed 7 bases from V and 9 bases from J, with 13 bases in between. The CDR3 is 12 residues long. CDR3 region: CASTPSWGEQFF. CDR3 bases: TGCGCCAGCACCCCTAGTTGGGGTGAGCAGTTCTTC.

This clonotype has only a few counts. The gene calls are TRBV6-2 or TRBV6-3 and TRBJ2-5; D ambiguous. Germline V gene data show CDR1 as MNHEY and CDR2 as SVGEGT. This CDR3 is 13 amino acids long. Trimming pared 6 bases from V and 0 bases from J, leaving 8 bases between. CDR3 protein: CASRLGNQETQYF. The CDR3 region has the DNA TGTGCCAGCAGATTAGGGAACCAAGAGACCCAGTACTTC.

The chain joins TRBV29-1 to TRBJ1-1, with unresolved D. The CDR3 sequence is 10 residues long. Trimming removed 4 bases from V and 5 bases from J, with 5 bases in between. CDR1 is SQVTM, CDR2 ANQGSEA, per germline. The CDR3 is CSVVKTEAFF. Written as DNA, the CDR3 is TGCAGCGTTGTAAAGACTGAAGCTTTCTTT.

The chain links TRBV4-1 to TRBJ2-1, with 12 bases identical to TRBD2. Germline V gives CDR1 MGHRA, CDR2 YSYEKL. There are 16 residues in the CDR3. After removal of 5 bases from V and 0 bases from J, the junction contained 2 bases not matched to a gene. CDR3 residues: CASSATSGSSYNEQFF. The CDR3 DNA follows: TGCGCCAGCAGCGCGACTAGCGGGAGCTCCTACAATGAGCAGTTCTTC.

The V gene is TRBV28, the J gene TRBJ2-1; D is unclear. V was clipped by 2 bases and J by 2 bases, with 10 bases between them. The V gene's germline CDR1 is MDHEN and CDR2 SYDVKM. The CDR3 consists of 15 residues. CDR3 DNA sequence: TGTGCCAGCAGTTTACGAACACGCGCCTACAATGAGCAGTTCTTC. Its translation: CASSLRTRAYNEQFF.

Ten or more counts support this clonotype. J is TRBJ2-1 and V is TRBV12-3 or TRBV12-4, with 15 nucleotides matching TRBD2. V lost 5 bases, J lost 7 bases, and 9 bases stayed unmatched. The CDR3 has 17 amino acids. The CDR3 nucleotides read TGTGCCAGCAGTCTAAGGGACGGGACTAGCGGGAGGAATGAGCAGTTCTTC. It is translated as CASSLRDGTSGRNEQFF.

This clonotype turned up a few times. The rearrangement links TRBV4-2 to TRBJ2-1; D is unresolved. The V end was cut by 2 bases, the J end by 0 bases, with 11 bases between. Germline V gene lookup returns CDR1 LGHNA and CDR2 YNFKEQ. The CDR3 spans 16 residues. CDR3 in DNA: TGTGCCAGCAGCCAAAATCGTGGTAGCTCCTACAATGAGCAGTTCTTC. It specifies CASSQNRGSSYNEQFF.